This T cell receptor beta chain originates from a study of blood T cell repertoires in COVID-19. On the study more broadly: Specimens from acute and convalescent COVID-19 originated in the United States, Italy and Spain. T cells, B-cell-depleted T cells, or PBMCs provided the cDNA or gDNA that served as material.

J lost 5 bases, V lost 3 bases, and 6 bases had no gene match. This CDR3 region has 13 residues. Germline assignment: CDR1 GTSNPN and CDR2 SVGIG (reference sequence). Individuals aged about 18 to 89 years were recruited from about two dozen US areas. Which cohort a participant joined came from the clinical history participants gave. This clone was seen a single time. Clones were sequenced by immunoSEQ multiplex PCR, and TCRdb holds only the in-frame ones, with some missing. The table records over 350,000 clones, around nine tenths of them present only once. The sequence derives from a woman in her fifties or sixties who had recovered from COVID-19. Sample: PBMCs or T cells enriched from blood (not recorded which). V gene TRBV30 combines with J gene TRBJ1-2; the match to TRBD1 covers 7 bases. The CDR3 DNA reads TGTGCCTGGAGGCGAGGGACAGCGTATGGCTACACCTTC. Translated, it gives CAWRRGTAYGYTF.